This T cell receptor beta chain emerged from a study of blood T cell repertoires in COVID-19. Study details: Samples taken during acute and convalescent COVID-19 were collected in the United States, Italy and Spain. T cells, B-cell-depleted T cells, or PBMCs supplied cDNA or gDNA.

Under the authors' procedure: Scientists estimated how many nucleated cells there were by amplifying reference gene primers. Clones were sequenced by immunoSEQ multiplex PCR, and TCRdb holds only the in-frame ones, with some missing. V and J calls plus clone size are reproduced from that table; the DNA served to infer D and trimming. The table shows tens of thousands of clones, with roughly four fifths occurring only once. This clone appeared once. Sequenced: peripheral blood. This TCR was sampled from a human donor in a cohort sampled during active COVID-19.

Here the CDR3 DNA reads TGTGCCAGCAGCTCGGGATCTCAGTATGGCTACACCTTC. This encodes CASSSGSQYGYTF. The V call is TRBV9, the J call TRBJ1-2; no reliable D call. From germline, CDR1 is SGDLS and CDR2 YYNGEE. The V end lost 4 bases, the J end lost 5 bases, and 12 bases lay between the germline ends. The CDR3 covers 13 residues.